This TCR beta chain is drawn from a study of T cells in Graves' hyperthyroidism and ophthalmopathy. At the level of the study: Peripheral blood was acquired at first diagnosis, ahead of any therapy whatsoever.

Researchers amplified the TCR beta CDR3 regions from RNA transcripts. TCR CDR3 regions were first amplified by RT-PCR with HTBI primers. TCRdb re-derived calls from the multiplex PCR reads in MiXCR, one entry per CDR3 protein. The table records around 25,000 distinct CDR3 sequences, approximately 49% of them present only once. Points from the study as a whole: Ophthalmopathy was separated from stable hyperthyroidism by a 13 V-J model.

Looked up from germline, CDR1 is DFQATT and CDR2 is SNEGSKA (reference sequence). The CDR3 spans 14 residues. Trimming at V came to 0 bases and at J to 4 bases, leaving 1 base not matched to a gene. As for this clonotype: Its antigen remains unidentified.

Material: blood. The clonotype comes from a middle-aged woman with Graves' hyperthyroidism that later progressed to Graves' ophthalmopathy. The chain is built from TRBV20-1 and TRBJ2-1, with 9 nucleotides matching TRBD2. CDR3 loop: CSARDLAGYNEQFF. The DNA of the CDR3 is TGCAGTGCTAGAGATCTAGCGGGATACAATGAGCAGTTCTTC.